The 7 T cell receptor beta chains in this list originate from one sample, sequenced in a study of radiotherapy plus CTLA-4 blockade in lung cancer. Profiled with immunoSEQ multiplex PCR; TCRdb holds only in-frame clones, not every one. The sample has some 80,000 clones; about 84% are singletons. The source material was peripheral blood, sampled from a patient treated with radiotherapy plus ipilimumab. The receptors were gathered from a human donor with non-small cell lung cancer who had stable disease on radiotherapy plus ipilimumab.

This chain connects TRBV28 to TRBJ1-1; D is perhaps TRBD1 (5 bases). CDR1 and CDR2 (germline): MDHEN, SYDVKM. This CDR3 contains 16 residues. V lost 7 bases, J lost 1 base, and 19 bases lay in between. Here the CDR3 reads CASNTPGTQKNTEAFF. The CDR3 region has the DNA TGTGCCAGCAATACACCGGGGACCCAAAAGAACACTGAAGCTTTCTTT.

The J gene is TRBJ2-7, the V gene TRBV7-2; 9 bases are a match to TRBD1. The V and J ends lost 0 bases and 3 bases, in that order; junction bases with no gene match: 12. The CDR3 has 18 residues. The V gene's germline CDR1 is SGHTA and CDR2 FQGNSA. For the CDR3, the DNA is TGTGCCAGCAGCTTAGCAACTGCTGCGACAGGGGGACACTACGAGCAGTACTTC. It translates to CASSLATAATGGHYEQYF.

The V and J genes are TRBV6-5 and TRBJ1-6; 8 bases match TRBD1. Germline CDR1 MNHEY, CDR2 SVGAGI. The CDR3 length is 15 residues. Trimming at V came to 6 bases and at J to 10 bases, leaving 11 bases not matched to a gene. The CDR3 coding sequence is TGTGCCAGCAGCATCACGGGACAGGTTCTCTCACCCCTCCACTTT. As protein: CASSITGQVLSPLHF.

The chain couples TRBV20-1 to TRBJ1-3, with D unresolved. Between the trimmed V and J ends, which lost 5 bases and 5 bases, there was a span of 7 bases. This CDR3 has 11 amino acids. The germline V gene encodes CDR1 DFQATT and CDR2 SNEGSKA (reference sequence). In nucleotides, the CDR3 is TGCAGTGCTGTCCCCAGAAACACCATATATTTT. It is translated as CSAVPRNTIYF.

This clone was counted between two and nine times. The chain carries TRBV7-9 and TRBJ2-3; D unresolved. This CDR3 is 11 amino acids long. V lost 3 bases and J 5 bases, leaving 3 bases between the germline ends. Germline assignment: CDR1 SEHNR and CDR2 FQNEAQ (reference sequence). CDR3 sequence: CASSFGDTQYF. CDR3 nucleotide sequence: TGTGCCAGCAGCTTTGGAGATACGCAGTATTTT.

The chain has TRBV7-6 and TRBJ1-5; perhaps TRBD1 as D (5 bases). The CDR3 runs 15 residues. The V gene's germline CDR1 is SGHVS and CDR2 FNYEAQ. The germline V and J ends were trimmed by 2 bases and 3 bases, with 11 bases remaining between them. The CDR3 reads CASSLSEQVNQPQHF. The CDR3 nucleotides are TGTGCCAGCAGCTTATCGGAACAGGTCAATCAGCCCCAGCATTTT.

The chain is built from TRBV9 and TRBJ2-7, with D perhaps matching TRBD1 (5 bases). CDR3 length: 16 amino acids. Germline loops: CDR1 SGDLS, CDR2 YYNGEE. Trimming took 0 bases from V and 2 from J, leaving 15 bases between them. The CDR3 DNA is TGTGCCAGCAGCGTAGATGTAGGGCAGGGAACCTACGAGCAGTACTTC. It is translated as CASSVDVGQGTYEQYF.